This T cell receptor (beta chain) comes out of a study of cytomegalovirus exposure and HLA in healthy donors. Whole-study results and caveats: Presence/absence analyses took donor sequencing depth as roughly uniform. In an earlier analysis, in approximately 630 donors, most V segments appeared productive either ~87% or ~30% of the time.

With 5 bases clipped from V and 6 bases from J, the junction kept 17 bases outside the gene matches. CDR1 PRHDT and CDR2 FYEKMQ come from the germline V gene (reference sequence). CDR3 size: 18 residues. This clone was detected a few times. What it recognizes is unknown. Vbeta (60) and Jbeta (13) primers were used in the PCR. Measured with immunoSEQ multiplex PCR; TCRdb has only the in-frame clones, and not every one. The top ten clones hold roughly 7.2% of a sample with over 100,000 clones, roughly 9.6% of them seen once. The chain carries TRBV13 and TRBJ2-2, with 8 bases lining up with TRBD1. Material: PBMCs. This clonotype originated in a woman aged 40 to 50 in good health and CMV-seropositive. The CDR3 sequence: CASSPIRQGRVYAGELFF. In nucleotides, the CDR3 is TGTGCCAGCAGCCCCATCCGACAGGGGAGAGTTTATGCCGGGGAGCTGTTTTTT.